This T cell receptor beta chain was retrieved from a study of regulatory T cells in long-lasting Graves disease. Study summary: Disease was considered persistent Graves' disease after over 5 years of antithyroid drugs (with positive TSH receptor antibodies). Study findings and constraints: Persistent disease was associated with favored TRBV28 usage and with favored use of TRBJ1-2 and TRBJ2-5.

Researchers made TCR beta libraries by using iRepertoire HTBI primers and running Arm-PCR on CDR3 regions. TCRdb reprocessed the multiplex PCR reads via MiXCR and lists one record per CDR3 protein. The table shows more than 650,000 distinct CDR3 sequences, with around 30% occurring only once. This CDR3 comprises 14 residues. CDR1 is DFQATT, CDR2 SNEGSKA, per germline (reference sequence). With 0 bases removed from V and 0 bases from J, the gap between germline ends came to 8 bases. Comments on this clonotype: The target antigen is unknown.

As for time point: persistent/refractory GD, antithyroid drugs over 5 years with positive TRAb. With RNA extracted from PBMCs as input, the TCR library was made. Around 9.9 milliliters of peripheral blood went into EDTA tubes. The material was peripheral blood mononuclear cells (PBMCs), obtained when the disease was refractory, from a patient treated with antithyroid drugs. The rearrangement links TRBV20-1 to TRBJ1-2; D remains unclear. The clonotype comes from a female donor with Graves disease. The DNA of the CDR3 is TGCAGTGCTAGAGAACCGGGAACTAACTATGGCTACACCTTC. This gives the protein CSAREPGTNYGYTF.